These 14 T cell receptor beta chains came from one sample sequenced in a study of identical twins. One entry per CDR3 protein results from TCRdb running MiXCR on the 5' RACE reads. The table includes about 280,000 distinct CDR3 sequences, under 9% detected once. In addition, the sample was reused for a study of yellow fever vaccine responses in identical twins.

The sample taken for sequencing was memory (CD45RO+) T cells sorted from blood. The receptors stem from a young woman in good health.

This clonotype has a handful of counts. This chain connects TRBV27 to TRBJ1-1, with TRBD1 matching 9 bases. The ends lost 6 bases at V and 1 base at J; junction bases unmatched: 6. The CDR3 contains 15 residues. Germline CDR1 is MNHEY and CDR2 is SMNVEV (reference sequence). CDR3: CASRRTGASNTEAFF. The CDR3, as DNA: TGTGCCAGCAGAAGGACAGGGGCTTCGAACACTGAAGCTTTCTTT.

This sequence joins TRBV7-9 and TRBJ2-7; no clear D gene. Germline V gene lookup returns CDR1 SEHNR and CDR2 FQNEAQ (reference sequence). Trimming removed 1 base at V and 8 bases at J, with 9 bases between. The CDR3 runs to 12 residues. The chain's CDR3 is CASSLENGKQYV. CDR3 in DNA: TGTGCCAGCAGCTTAGAGAATGGGAAGCAGTACGTC.

V is TRBV24-1 and J is TRBJ2-1; perhaps TRBD1 as D (6 bases). Per germline, CDR1 KGHDR and CDR2 SFDVKD. CDR3 length: 17 residues. Trimming removed 3 bases at V and 5 bases at J, with 19 bases between. The CDR3 DNA reads as TGTGCCACCAGTGATCCCACAGGGACCGCCCGGGACAATGAGCAGTTCTTC. This codes for CATSDPTGTARDNEQFF.

This clonotype was picked up many times. J is TRBJ1-4 and V is TRBV12-3 or TRBV12-4, with TRBD1 matching over 10 bases. The CDR3 consists of 14 residues. J lost 7 bases, V lost 2 bases, and 1 base had no gene match. The CDR3 here is CASSLRDRGEKLFF. The CDR3 DNA reads as TGTGCCAGCAGTTTACGGGACAGGGGTGAAAAACTGTTTTTT.

There are many counts of this clonotype. The V and J genes are TRBV12-3 or TRBV12-4 and TRBJ2-2; tentatively, D is TRBD2 (5 bases). V lost 6 bases and J lost 5, with 16 bases in between. This CDR3 is 15 amino acids long. CDR3 in amino acids: CASRLKRVGTGELFF. The CDR3 DNA reads TGTGCCAGCAGACTTAAGAGGGTTGGGACCGGGGAGCTGTTTTTT.

This clonotype was counted many times. V usage is TRBV6-2 or TRBV6-3 and J usage is TRBJ2-7; 8 bases line up with TRBD1. Per the germline V gene, CDR1 is MNHEY and CDR2 is SVGEGT. The CDR3 is 16 residues long. The V gene end was trimmed by 6 bases and the J gene end by 3 bases; junction bases not matched to a gene: 13. CDR3 protein: CASSDPYRGYSYEQYV. CDR3 DNA sequence: TGTGCCAGCAGCGATCCCTACAGGGGGTATAGCTACGAGCAGTACGTC.

This clonotype was recorded many times. This sequence joins TRBV6-1 and TRBJ2-7, with 9 bases lining up with TRBD1. The CDR3 sequence is 15 residues long. From germline, CDR1 is MNHNS and CDR2 SASEGT. The J segment lost 4 bases and the V segment lost 3 bases, leaving 7 bases of the junction unmatched. CDR3 nucleotide sequence: TGTGCCAGCAGTGAGATTCCGGACAGGGGATACGAGCAGTACGTC. Protein product: CASSEIPDRGYEQYV.

The gene calls are TRBV20-1 and TRBJ2-7, with 7 bases matching TRBD1. The V segment lost 5 bases and the J segment 0 bases; nucleotides outside the gene matches: 1. Per germline, CDR1 DFQATT and CDR2 SNEGSKA (reference sequence). The length of the CDR3 is 12 residues. The CDR3: CSAPGGSYEQYF. CDR3 coding DNA: TGCAGTGCTCCAGGGGGCTCCTACGAGCAGTACTTC.

This clonotype was counted at least ten times. The J gene is TRBJ1-5, the V gene TRBV20-1, with D possibly matching TRBD1 (5 bases). This CDR3 has 13 amino acids. The germline V and J ends were trimmed by 1 base and 7 bases, with 11 bases remaining between them. CDR1 and CDR2 (germline): DFQATT, SNEGSKA (reference sequence). The CDR3 bases are TGCAGTGCTAGAGGGGGGAACTACCAGCCCCAGCATTTT. Its protein is CSARGGNYQPQHF.

There are many counts of this clonotype. The V gene is TRBV7-2, the J gene TRBJ2-1; D remains ambiguous. This CDR3 spans 13 amino acids. Germline CDR1 reads SGHTA; CDR2 reads FQGNSA. V gave up 5 bases and J gave up 7 bases, with 12 bases separating them. CDR3 bases: TGTGCCAGCAGCCCCCGAGGTGGGAATGAGCAGTTCTTC. Its translation: CASSPRGGNEQFF.

This chain connects TRBV20-1 to TRBJ1-6; a possible D gene is TRBD1 (5 bases). The ends were cut back, 6 bases at V and 10 bases at J, with 16 bases in the middle. This CDR3 contains 13 residues. Germline assignment: CDR1 DFQATT and CDR2 SNEGSKA (reference sequence). The CDR3 protein is CSATGPWGSPLHF. The CDR3 DNA follows: TGCAGTGCAACGGGACCTTGGGGGTCACCCCTCCACTTT.

J is TRBJ2-7 and V is TRBV6-4; TRBD2 might be the D (5 bases). CDR1 and CDR2 (germline): MRHNA, SNTAGT. V lost 6 bases, J lost 3 bases, and 9 bases lay in between. CDR3 size: 12 residues. The CDR3 spells CASSPRGYEQYV. CDR3 nucleotide sequence: TGTGCCAGCAGCCCCCGGGGCTACGAGCAGTACGTC.

This clonotype was observed at least ten times. V is TRBV6-1 and J is TRBJ1-1; TRBD1 aligns across 12 bases. Germline CDR1 is MNHNS and CDR2 is SASEGT. This CDR3 is 15 amino acids long. The trim removed 6 bases at V and 1 base at J, leaving 3 bases unmatched. This chain's CDR3 is CASRGQGAGNTEAFF. In DNA, the CDR3 is TGTGCCAGCAGGGGACAGGGGGCAGGGAACACTGAAGCTTTCTTT.

The chain is built from TRBV24-1 and TRBJ1-5; tentatively, D is TRBD1 (6 bases). V lost 5 bases and J 0 bases, leaving 10 bases between the germline ends. Germline V CDR1 and CDR2: KGHDR, SFDVKD. The CDR3 consists of 15 residues. The CDR3 DNA reads TGTGCCACCAGTGCTGGACAGTATAGCAATCAGCCCCAGCATTTT. Residues: CATSAGQYSNQPQHF.